The 24 T cell receptor beta chains below come from one sample, sequenced in a study of T cell repertoires in cytomegalovirus infection. From the reads, TCRdb called clonotypes with MiXCR, one entry per CDR3 protein. The profile shows fewer than 1,000,000 distinct CDR3 sequences, 31% of them singletons. These receptors have no known antigen. The sample in question was cultured CD8+ T cells from PBMCs, obtained from culture after CMV antigen stimulation. These receptors were taken from a human donor in good health (CMV status not recorded). Some clones in this sample may be carry-over from other donors' samples.

This clonotype was recorded once. The conserved phenylalanine or tryptophan normally closing the CDR3 is absent here, so this likely arose from a read error. The chain employs TRBV6-6 and TRBJ1-3; no clear D gene. The CDR3 runs to 14 residues. The V gene's germline CDR1 is MNHNY and CDR2 SVGAGI (reference sequence). V was trimmed by 6 bases and J by 8 bases, leaving 17 bases between them. DNA for the CDR3: TGTGCCAGCAGATCCTCCGCATCGACGGACACCATATATCTT. Translation: CASRSSASTDTIYL.

This sequence joins TRBV28 and TRBJ2-1; D is unresolved. The CDR3 spans 14 residues. Trimming took 3 bases from V and 2 from J, leaving 8 bases between them. From germline, CDR1 is MDHEN and CDR2 SYDVKM. The CDR3 reads CASSFRRTYNEQFF. In DNA form, the CDR3 reads TGTGCCAGCAGTTTTCGCAGGACCTACAATGAGCAGTTCTTC. Full variable domain (remainder filled in from reference TRBV28 and TRBJ2-1): DVKVTQSSRYLVKRTGEKVFLECVQDMDHENMFWYRQDPGLGLRLIYFSYDVKMKEKGDIPEGYSVSREKKERFSLILESASTNQTSMYLCASSFRRTYNEQFFGPGTRLTVL.

The J gene is TRBJ2-2, the V gene TRBV9; 7 bases agree with TRBD1. The ends lost 6 bases at V and 1 base at J; junction bases unmatched: 6. The CDR3 spans 15 residues. Germline V lookup: CDR1 SGDLS, CDR2 YYNGEE. CDR3 region: CASNLDRVNTGELFF. CDR3 DNA: TGTGCCAGCAACTTAGACAGGGTGAACACCGGGGAGCTGTTTTTT.

This clonotype was recorded a few times. This chain uses TRBV5-6 with TRBJ2-1; 9 bases are shared with TRBD1. The CDR3 consists of 16 residues. Germline loops: CDR1 SGHDT, CDR2 YYEEEE. After removal of 4 bases from V and 3 bases from J, the junction contained 8 bases not matched to a gene. The CDR3 DNA follows: TGTGCCAGCAGCCATGCCGGGACAGGGCGCTACAATGAGCAGTTCTTC. Its translation is CASSHAGTGRYNEQFF. Using reference TRBV5-6 and TRBJ2-1 for the parts outside the CDR3, the full variable domain is DAGVTQSPTHLIKTRGQQVTLRCSPKSGHDTVSWYQQALGQGPQFIFQYYEEEERQRGNFPDRFSGHQFPNYSSELNVNALLLGDSALYLCASSHAGTGRYNEQFFGPGTRLTVL.

This clonotype was detected only a few times. The rearrangement joins TRBV14 to TRBJ2-3; TRBD2 matches at 7 bases. The germline V gene encodes CDR1 SGHDN and CDR2 FVKESK. Germline trimming cut 4 bases from V and 4 bases from J; bases unmatched to any gene: 8. CDR3 length equals 15 residues. The CDR3, as DNA: TGTGCCAGCAGCCTGACGGGGGGTCGGGCAGATACGCAGTATTTT. Its translation: CASSLTGGRADTQYF.

Points on this clonotype: Compared with germline, one end of the junction differs, possibly owing to a read error. The gene calls are TRBV19 and TRBJ1-3; 7 bases are a match to TRBD1. The CDR3 has 19 amino acids. In germline, CDR1 is LNHDA, CDR2 SQIVND (reference sequence). The CDR3 here is CVSIGWWDRKSAGGNTIYF. The CDR3 DNA is TGTGTCAGTATTGGATGGTGGGACAGAAAATCGGCGGGAGGAAACACCATATATTTT. The full variable domain, completed using reference TRBV19 and TRBJ1-3, is DGGITQSPKYLFRKEGQNVTLSCEQNLNHDAMYWYRQDPGQGLRLIYYSQIVNDFQKGDIAEGYSVSREKKESFPLTVTSAQKNPTAFYLCVSIGWWDRKSAGGNTIYFGEGSWLTVV.

This clonotype was picked up a small number of times. The chain is built from TRBV6-2 or TRBV6-3 and TRBJ2-2; D possibly uses TRBD1 or TRBD2 (6 bases each). The CDR3 consists of 15 residues. Trimming shortened V by 3 bases and J by 3 bases, and 11 bases separated the two germline ends. Germline CDR1 is MNHEY and CDR2 is SVGEGT. CDR3 loop: CASSYPGADTGELFF. The DNA for the CDR3 is TGTGCCAGCAGTTATCCGGGGGCCGACACCGGGGAGCTGTTTTTT.

The CDR3 coding sequence is TGTGCCAGCAGTTCCCACAGGGGCATCGGCAATCAGCCCCAGCATTTT. Translation gives CASSSHRGIGNQPQHF. The chain recombines TRBV27 with TRBJ1-5, with 7 nucleotides matching TRBD1. With 4 bases clipped from V and 2 bases from J, the junction kept 8 bases outside the gene matches. CDR3 size: 16 residues. In germline, CDR1 is MNHEY, CDR2 SMNVEV (reference sequence).

A word on this clonotype: The junction does not match germline at one end; this may be a read error. This chain uses TRBV6-6 with TRBJ1-1; possible D gene TRBD1, 6 bases. The CDR3 is 16 amino acids. The germline gives CDR1 MNHNY, CDR2 SVGAGI (reference sequence). CDR3 sequence (DNA): TGTGCCTGCAGTTACTCGGGGGGGCGGAATAACACTGAAGCTTTCTTT. Amino acids: CACSYSGGRNNTEAFF.

CDR3 loop: CASSRTSGASNTQYF. The DNA of the CDR3 is TGTGCCAGCAGTCGGACTAGCGGGGCCTCAAATACGCAGTATTTT. The V gene is TRBV28, the J gene TRBJ2-3, with 12 bases matching TRBD2. Germline lookup yields CDR1 MDHEN and CDR2 SYDVKM. This CDR3 comprises 15 residues. Losses at the gene ends were 5 bases for V and 7 bases for J; bases not matched to a gene: 7.

This clonotype has more than one count but fewer than ten. The V call is TRBV6-5, the J call TRBJ2-1; the D is unclear. The length of the CDR3 is 13 residues. V lost 0 bases and J lost 8, with 8 bases in between. The germline gives CDR1 MNHEY, CDR2 SVGAGI. The CDR3 reads CASSYSNLHEQFF. In nucleotides, the CDR3 is TGTGCCAGCAGTTACTCGAACCTACATGAGCAGTTCTTC.

This chain joins TRBV15 and TRBJ1-4; D not certain. From germline, CDR1 is LNHNV and CDR2 YYDKDF (reference sequence). This CDR3 has 13 residues. Trimming shortened V by 4 bases and J by 8 bases, and 11 bases separated the two germline ends. The CDR3 loop is CATSKGRREKLFF. The CDR3 DNA reads TGTGCCACCAGCAAAGGGCGGAGGGAAAAACTGTTTTTT.

For this clonotype: A much larger clone is a single base away; this may be a read error. As DNA, the CDR3 is TGTGTCAGCGAAGGGGTAGGCAGGATCACTGGGGCCAACGTCCTGACTTTC. Protein product: CVSEGVGRITGANVLTF. The chain joins TRBV7-6 to TRBJ2-6; weak D call: TRBD1 (5 bases). The length of the CDR3 is 17 residues. Germline CDR1 is SGHVS and CDR2 is FNYEAQ.

The chain combines TRBV6-4 with TRBJ1-3, with TRBD1 as a possible D gene (5 bases). The CDR3 extends over 13 amino acids. The V and J ends lost 4 bases and 4 bases respectively, with 8 bases between them. In germline, CDR1 is MRHNA, CDR2 SNTAGT. This chain's CDR3 is CASSAGFGNTIYF. The CDR3 DNA is TGTGCCAGCAGTGCAGGGTTCGGAAACACCATATATTTT.

This clonotype was counted a few times. The chain employs TRBV19 and TRBJ2-7; D perhaps matches TRBD2 (6 bases). Trimming removed 3 bases from V and 3 bases from J, with 15 bases in between. CDR1 is LNHDA and CDR2 is SQIVND in the germline V gene (reference sequence). The CDR3 is 15 residues long. CDR3 amino acids: CASSITDYPGYEQYF. CDR3 sequence (DNA): TGTGCCAGTAGTATCACGGACTACCCCGGCTACGAGCAGTACTTC. Drawing the rest from reference TRBV19 and TRBJ2-7, the complete variable domain is DGGITQSPKYLFRKEGQNVTLSCEQNLNHDAMYWYRQDPGQGLRLIYYSQIVNDFQKGDIAEGYSVSREKKESFPLTVTSAQKNPTAFYLCASSITDYPGYEQYFGPGTRLTVT.

V usage is TRBV27 and J usage is TRBJ1-1; TRBD1 matches 7 bases. The CDR3 runs 14 residues. Germline loops: CDR1 MNHEY, CDR2 SMNVEV (reference sequence). Losses at the gene ends were 2 bases for V and 7 bases for J; bases not matched to a gene: 7. The CDR3 reads CASSLTTQGGEAFF. The CDR3 DNA reads TGTGCCAGCAGTTTAACGACGCAGGGGGGTGAAGCTTTCTTT.

This clonotype was counted between two and nine times. The V and J genes are TRBV27 and TRBJ2-3, with D possibly TRBD2 on 5 matching bases. Trimming left V 7 bases short and J 3 bases short, with 11 bases between. This CDR3 region has 13 residues. Germline V gene sequence: CDR1 MNHEY, CDR2 SMNVEV (reference sequence). The CDR3, as DNA: TGTGCCAGCAAGAACGGGGATACAGATACGCAGTATTTT. Its protein is CASKNGDTDTQYF.

This clonotype occurred a few times. J is TRBJ1-1 and V is TRBV2; 8 bases fit TRBD1. V gave up 3 bases and J gave up 1 base; unmatched junction bases: 7. Germline loops: CDR1 SNHLY, CDR2 FYNNEI. The CDR3 extends over 16 amino acids. CDR3 nucleotide sequence: TGTGCCAGCAGTGATCCCCTACAGGGGGGGAACACTGAAGCTTTCTTT. As protein: CASSDPLQGGNTEAFF.

V gene TRBV23-1 combines with J gene TRBJ2-3, with 7 bases that match TRBD1. TRBV23-1 is an ORF; its function is uncertain. V shed 7 bases, J shed 2 bases, and the junction held 9 bases outside the gene matches. The CDR3 is 15 amino acids. This chain's CDR3 is CASTFTGDVTDTQYF. CDR3 DNA sequence: TGCGCCAGCACCTTTACAGGGGATGTCACAGATACGCAGTATTTT.

This clonotype has ten or more counts. The V and J genes are TRBV7-6 and TRBJ1-1; TRBD1 agrees at 9 bases. The V segment lost 5 bases and the J segment 5 bases; nucleotides outside the gene matches: 9. Per germline, CDR1 SGHVS and CDR2 FNYEAQ. There are 15 residues in the CDR3. CDR3 region: CASSPQQGAFTEAFF. As DNA, the CDR3 is TGTGCCAGCAGCCCTCAACAGGGGGCTTTTACTGAAGCTTTCTTT. The variable domain in full, completed from reference TRBV7-6 and TRBJ1-1, reads GAGVSQSPRYKVTKRGQDVALRCDPISGHVSLYWYRQALGQGPEFLTYFNYEAQQDKSGLPNDRFSAERPEGSISTLTIQRTEQRDSAMYRCASSPQQGAFTEAFFGQGTRLTVV.

This clonotype was seen a handful of times. V gene TRBV10-2 combines with J gene TRBJ2-3; 9 nucleotides line up with TRBD2. Germline V gives CDR1 WSHSY, CDR2 SAAADI. The CDR3 totals 17 residues. Trimming cost V 4 bases and J 2 bases; bases outside gene matches: 10. CDR3: CASSAGTSWINTDTQYF. For the CDR3, the DNA is TGCGCCAGCAGTGCCGGGACTAGCTGGATAAACACAGATACGCAGTATTTT.

This clonotype was picked up a small number of times. The gene calls are TRBV6-5 and TRBJ2-5; 7 positions agree with TRBD1. Germline CDR1 MNHEY, CDR2 SVGAGI. The CDR3 covers 14 residues. Germline trimming cut 3 bases from V and 2 bases from J; bases unmatched to any gene: 3. The CDR3 loop is CASSYRGRQETQYF. CDR3 coding DNA: TGTGCCAGCAGTTATAGGGGGCGACAAGAGACCCAGTACTTC.

This clonotype was counted many times. The chain has TRBV7-9 and TRBJ2-3; perhaps TRBD1 as D (6 bases). CDR1 SEHNR and CDR2 FQNEAQ come from the germline V gene (reference sequence). V lost 6 bases and J lost 5, with 15 bases in between. The CDR3 length is 14 residues. The CDR3 loop is CASRPTGLVDTQYF. In DNA, the CDR3 is TGTGCCAGCAGGCCCACAGGGCTGGTAGATACGCAGTATTTT.

This chain connects TRBV6-5 to TRBJ2-5, with D perhaps TRBD1 or TRBD2 (6 bases each). The V and J ends lost 2 bases and 5 bases respectively, with 9 bases between them. Per the germline V gene, CDR1 is MNHEY and CDR2 is SVGAGI. The CDR3 runs to 13 residues. CDR3 in DNA: TGTGCCAGCAGTTACAGGGGGGATGAGACCCAGTACTTC. This sequence encodes CASSYRGDETQYF.